Listed below are T cell receptor beta chains from one sample, sequenced in a study of cytomegalovirus exposure and HLA in healthy donors. Sequencing used immunoSEQ multiplex PCR; TCRdb keeps in-frame clones, though not all of them. The top ten clones hold around 3% of a sample with 120,000 to 150,000 clones, roughly 82% of them seen once. The sample was PBMCs. These receptors were taken from a man between 18 and 35 years old in good health and CMV-seropositive. Each CDR3 is given with its conserved first and last residue. The D gene is left open where the match is weak. Not all rows give a size; the values are once, few, many and, for expanded clones, a class.

D	size	V	J	CDR3	DNA
NA	NA	TRBV7-8	TRBJ2-4	CASSSRVPRGNIQYF	TGTGCCAGCAGCTCCAGGGTCCCGAGAGGAAACATTCAGTACTTC
NA	NA	TRBV2	TRBJ1-1	CASRPDSAGTEAFF	TGTGCCAGCAGACCTGACTCGGCGGGGACTGAAGCTTTCTTT
NA	NA	TRBV7-9	TRBJ1-6	CASSLGDSPLHF	TGTGCCAGCAGCTTGGGAGATTCACCCCTCCACTTT
TRBD1	NA	TRBV4-1	TRBJ2-7	CASSLTTGESYEQYF	TGCGCCAGCAGCCTCACGACAGGGGAAAGTTACGAGCAGTACTTC
TRBD2	NA	TRBV11-2	TRBJ2-1	CASSTTPGLAGGYNEQFF	TGTGCCAGCAGCACAACTCCGGGACTAGCGGGAGGCTACAATGAGCAGTTCTTC
TRBD2	NA	TRBV4-2	TRBJ2-5	CASSQARREVGETQYF	TGTGCCAGCAGCCAAGCCCGGCGGGAGGTAGGAGAGACCCAGTACTTC
TRBD2	NA	TRBV28	TRBJ2-1	CASSPSGLADYNEQFF	TGTGCCAGCAGCCCTAGCGGACTAGCGGACTACAATGAGCAGTTCTTC
NA	NA	TRBV5-6	TRBJ2-6	CASSLDRSFTGANVLTF	TGTGCCAGCAGCTTGGACAGATCCTTTACTGGGGCCAACGTCCTGACTTTC
TRBD1	once	TRBV7-9	TRBJ1-2	CASSRTGANYGYTF	TGTGCCAGCAGCCGGACAGGGGCTAACTATGGCTACACCTTC
NA	NA	TRBV11-2	TRBJ2-2	CASSFPGHTGELFF	TGTGCCAGCAGCTTCCCAGGGCACACCGGGGAGCTGTTTTTT
TRBD2	once	TRBV7-2	TRBJ2-1	CASSFGLAGVYNEQFF	TGTGCCAGCAGCTTTGGACTAGCGGGAGTCTACAATGAGCAGTTCTTC
TRBD2	NA	TRBV27	TRBJ2-3	CASAGLAGLVTQYF	TGTGCCAGTGCGGGACTAGCGGGATTAGTTACGCAGTATTTT
NA	NA	TRBV28	TRBJ2-5	CASSLLVSGEETQYF	TGTGCCAGCAGTTTACTGGTCTCGGGAGAAGAGACCCAGTACTTC
NA	NA	TRBV5-6	TRBJ1-2	CASSLWRSTRGYTF	TGTGCCAGCAGCTTGTGGCGGTCCACTCGCGGCTACACCTTC
NA	few	TRBV28	TRBJ2-1	CASSSATGSQFF	TGTGCCAGCAGTTCGGCTACGGGATCGCAGTTCTTC
TRBD1	NA	TRBV5-1	TRBJ1-2	CASSIGDRDPNYGYTF	TGCGCCAGCAGCATCGGGGACAGAGATCCTAACTATGGCTACACCTTC
NA	NA	TRBV27	TRBJ2-2	CASRDHRDMANTGELFF	TGTGCCAGCAGAGATCACAGGGACATGGCGAACACCGGGGAGCTGTTTTTT
NA	NA	TRBV19	TRBJ2-7	CASGPDYEQYF	TGTGCCAGTGGGCCAGACTACGAGCAGTACTTC
NA	NA	TRBV10-3	TRBJ2-3	CAISAFGGNTDTQYF	TGTGCCATCAGCGCTTTCGGCGGGAACACAGATACGCAGTATTTT
NA	once	TRBV4-1	TRBJ2-5	CASSLAPRETQYF	TGCGCCAGCAGCCTCGCTCCTCGGGAGACCCAGTACTTC